The clone carrying this T cell receptor (beta chain) was counted a few times. A sample-barcoded 5' primer and a J-beta primer mix were used in a second PCR of roughly 7 to 11 cycles. TCRdb passed the 5' RACE reads through MiXCR, listing each CDR3 protein once. This table holds around 940,000 distinct CDR3 sequences, roughly half found once. Drawn from each donor were ten milliliters of peripheral blood. The sample comes from a study of blood T cells in healthy people across ages. Looked up from germline, CDR1 is SGHRS and CDR2 is YFSETQ. The CDR3 is 16 residues long. V lost 4 bases, J lost 12 bases, and 16 bases stayed unmatched.

The rearrangement links TRBV5-1 to TRBJ2-1; TRBD2 matches at 10 bases. Material: blood. This sequence was found in a woman aged 55-69 years in good health. The CDR3 region is CASSPGASGSRYGQFF. The CDR3 DNA is TGCGCCAGCAGCCCCGGAGCTAGCGGGAGTCGATATGGGCAGTTCTTC.